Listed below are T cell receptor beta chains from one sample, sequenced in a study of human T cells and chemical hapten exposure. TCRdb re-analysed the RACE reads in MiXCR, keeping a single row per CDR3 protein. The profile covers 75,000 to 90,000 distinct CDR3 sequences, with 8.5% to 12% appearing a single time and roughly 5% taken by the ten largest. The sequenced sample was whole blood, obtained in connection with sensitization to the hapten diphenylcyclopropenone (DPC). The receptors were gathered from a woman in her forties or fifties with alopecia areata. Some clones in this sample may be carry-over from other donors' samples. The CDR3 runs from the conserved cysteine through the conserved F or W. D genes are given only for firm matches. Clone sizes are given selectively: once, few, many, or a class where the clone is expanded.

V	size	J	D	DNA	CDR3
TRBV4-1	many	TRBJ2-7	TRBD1	TGCGCCAGCAGCTCGCCGGCCCAGGGGGCGAGGGAGCAGTACTTC	CASSSPAQGAREQYF
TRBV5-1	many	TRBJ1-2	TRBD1	TGCGCCAGCAGCTTACAGGGGAACTATGGCTACACCTTC	CASSLQGNYGYTF
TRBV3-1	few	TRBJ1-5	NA	TGTGCCAGCAGCCAAGTGTCATGGCAGGCCAATCAGCCCCAGCATTTT	CASSQVSWQANQPQHF
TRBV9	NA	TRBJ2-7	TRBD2	TGTGCCAGCGGCGGGACCGGGACTAGCGTCCACGAGCAGTACTTC	CASGGTGTSVHEQYF
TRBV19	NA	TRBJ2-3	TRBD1	TGTGCCAGTAGTTACAGGGGCACGGGCACAGTTACGCAGTATTTT	CASSYRGTGTVTQYF
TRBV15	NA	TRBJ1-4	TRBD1	TGTGCCGCCAGCAGGGACAGAAATGAAAAACTGTTTTTT	CAASRDRNEKLFF
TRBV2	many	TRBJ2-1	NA	TGTGCCAGCAGTGTATCGGGCAGGGGAAATGAGCAGTTCTTC	CASSVSGRGNEQFF
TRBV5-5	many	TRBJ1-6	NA	TGTGCCAGCAGCTTGACGGGCCTTAATTCACCCCTCCACTTT	CASSLTGLNSPLHF
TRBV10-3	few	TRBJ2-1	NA	TGTGCCATCAAGGGGGAAAGTGAGCAGTTCTTC	CAIKGESEQFF
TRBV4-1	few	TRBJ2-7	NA	TGCGCCAGCAGCCGGATGCCTCTGGACTACGAGCAGTACTTC	CASSRMPLDYEQYF
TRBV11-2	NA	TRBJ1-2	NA	TGTGCCAGCAGTCACTCCCGTATGGATGGCTACACCTTC	CASSHSRMDGYTF
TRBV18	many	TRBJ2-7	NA	TGTGCCAGCTCACCTACGGCGGGACAAAGGGCCTACGAGCAGTACTTC	CASSPTAGQRAYEQYF
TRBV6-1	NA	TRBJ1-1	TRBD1	TGTGCCAGCAGTTACCGGACAGGCGGTTCGGTTGAAGCTTTCTTT	CASSYRTGGSVEAFF
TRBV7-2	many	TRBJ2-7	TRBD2	TGTGCCAGCAGCTTAGGGGGACTAGACTACGAGCAGTACTTC	CASSLGGLDYEQYF
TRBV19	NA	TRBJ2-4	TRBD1	TGTGCCAGTAGGCAACAGGGGGCTGAAAACATTCAGTACTTC	CASRQQGAENIQYF
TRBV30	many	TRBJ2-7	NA	TGTGCCTGGAGTGTACTCGTCAGCTCCTACGAGCAGTACTTC	CAWSVLVSSYEQYF
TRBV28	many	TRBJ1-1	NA	TGTGCCAGCAGTTTAGTGAGGAAGGACGTGGCTTTCTTT	CASSLVRKDVAFF
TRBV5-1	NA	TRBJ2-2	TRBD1	TGCGCCAGCCATGACAGGGGCCGAGACACCGGGGAGCTGTTTTTT	CASHDRGRDTGELFF
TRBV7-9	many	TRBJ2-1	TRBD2	TGTGCCAGCAGCCCACTAAGCGGGAGGGTAAATGAGCAGTTCTTC	CASSPLSGRVNEQFF
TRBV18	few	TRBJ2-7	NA	TGTGCCAGCTCACCTCCGGGCTCGAGCTCCTACGAGCAGTACTTC	CASSPPGSSSYEQYF
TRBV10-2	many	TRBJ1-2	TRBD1	TGCGCCAGCAGTGAGCGATATACAGGGGATGGAGGCTACACCTTC	CASSERYTGDGGYTF
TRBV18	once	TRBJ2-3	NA	TGTGCCAGCTCTATCCGTTTCGGGGACACTCCGTATTTT	CASSIRFGDTPYF
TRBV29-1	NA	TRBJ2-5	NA	TGCAGCGTTGCCCCTGGTGGAGAGACCCAGTACTTC	CSVAPGGETQYF
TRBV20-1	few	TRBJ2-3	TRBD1	TGCAGTGCTAGAAAGGGACAGACAGATACGCAGTATTTT	CSARKGQTDTQYF
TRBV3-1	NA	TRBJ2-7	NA	TGTGCCAGCAGCCAAGATAGTGGCTACACAGAGCAGTACTTC	CASSQDSGYTEQYF
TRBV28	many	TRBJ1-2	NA	TGTGCCAGCAGTCAGGGGTATGGCTACACCTTC	CASSQGYGYTF
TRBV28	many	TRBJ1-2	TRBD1	TGTGCCAGCCTCTTAAGGGACAGAGATGGCTACACCTTC	CASLLRDRDGYTF
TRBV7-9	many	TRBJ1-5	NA	TGTGCCAGCAGCCCACCCGGGGGTCAGCCCCAGCATTTT	CASSPPGGQPQHF
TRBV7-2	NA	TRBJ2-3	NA	TGTGCCAGCAGCTTATTGGGGTCTAGCCTCCCCACAGATACGCAGTATTTT	CASSLLGSSLPTDTQYF
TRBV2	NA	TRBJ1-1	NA	TGTGCCAGCAAGAAATCTTTCGGGTCCGGACTTGAAGCTTTCTTT	CASKKSFGSGLEAFF
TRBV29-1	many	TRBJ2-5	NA	TGCAGCGTTACCAGATCTGAGACCCAGTACTTC	CSVTRSETQYF
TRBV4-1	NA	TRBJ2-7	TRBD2	TGCGCCAGCAGCCCAGACTCGGTAGCGGGAGTTCTCGAGCAGTACTTC	CASSPDSVAGVLEQYF
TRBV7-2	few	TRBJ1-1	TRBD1	TGTGCCAGCAGCTCAGGGGGGACAGCGGTTGCTGAAGCTTTCTTT	CASSSGGTAVAEAFF
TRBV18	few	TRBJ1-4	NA	TGTGCCAGCTCACCACGGGGGGAAAAACTGTTTTTT	CASSPRGEKLFF
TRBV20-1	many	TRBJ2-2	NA	TGCAGTGCTCCCGCCTCAAGCGGGGAGCTGTTTTTT	CSAPASSGELFF
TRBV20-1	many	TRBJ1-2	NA	TGCAGTGCTAGACCCCAGGCCCAGGGAAGCTATGGCTACACCTTC	CSARPQAQGSYGYTF
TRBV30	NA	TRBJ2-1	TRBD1	TGTGCCTGGAGTGTTCCGGGACAGGAAAACGATGAGCAGTTCTTC	CAWSVPGQENDEQFF
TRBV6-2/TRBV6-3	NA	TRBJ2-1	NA	TGTGCCAGCAGTTACACAGGCAATGAGCAGTTCTTC	CASSYTGNEQFF
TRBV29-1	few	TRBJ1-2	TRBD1	TGCAGCGTTGAAGGGGCAGGGGGCGGACGGTCCTCTGGCTACACCTTC	CSVEGAGGGRSSGYTF
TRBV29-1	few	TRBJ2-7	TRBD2	TGCAGCAGGAGGCTAGCGGGCCACGAGCAGTACTTC	CSRRLAGHEQYF
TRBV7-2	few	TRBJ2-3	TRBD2	TGTGCCAGCAGGCGAACGGGAGGGAACACAGATACGCAGTATTTT	CASRRTGGNTDTQYF
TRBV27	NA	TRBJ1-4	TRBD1	TGTGCCAGCAGTTTCAGGGGGCGATATGAAAAACTGTTTTTT	CASSFRGRYEKLFF
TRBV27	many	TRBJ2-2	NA	TGTGCCAGCAGTTCGCAGGCCGGGGAGCTGTTTTTT	CASSSQAGELFF
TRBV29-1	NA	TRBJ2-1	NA	TGCAGCGTTGAACCCCGGGGGCGTTACAATGAGCAGTTCTTC	CSVEPRGRYNEQFF